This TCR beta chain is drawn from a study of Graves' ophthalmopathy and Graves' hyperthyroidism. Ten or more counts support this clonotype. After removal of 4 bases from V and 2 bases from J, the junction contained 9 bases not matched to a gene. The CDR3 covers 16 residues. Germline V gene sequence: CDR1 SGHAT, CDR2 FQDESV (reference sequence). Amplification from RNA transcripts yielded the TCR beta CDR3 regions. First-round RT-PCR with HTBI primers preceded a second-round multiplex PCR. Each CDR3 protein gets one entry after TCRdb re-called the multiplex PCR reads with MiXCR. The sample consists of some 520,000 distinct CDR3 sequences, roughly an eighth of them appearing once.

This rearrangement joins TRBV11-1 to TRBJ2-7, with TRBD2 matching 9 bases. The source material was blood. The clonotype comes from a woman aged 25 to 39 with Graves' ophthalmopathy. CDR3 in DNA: TGTGCCAGCAGCTACGGAGCGGGAGGATCCCCCTACGAGCAGTACTTC. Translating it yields CASSYGAGGSPYEQYF.